One and the same sample provided the 2 T cell receptor beta chains below, sequenced in a study of blood T cell repertoires in COVID-19. Produced via immunoSEQ multiplex PCR; TCRdb's table is partial and in-frame only. The sample carries about 270,000 clones, 88% recorded once. Source material: PBMCs or T cells enriched from blood (not recorded which). All receptors derive from a woman aged 40 to 50 with acute COVID-19.

The rearrangement joins TRBV10-3 to TRBJ2-3, with 10 nucleotides matching TRBD1. The V segment lost 0 bases and the J segment 7 bases; nucleotides outside the gene matches: 10. Germline CDR1 reads ENHRY; CDR2 reads SYGVKD. CDR3 length: 17 residues. This CDR3 is CAISESHPGQGTNTQYF. Written as DNA, the CDR3 is TGTGCCATCAGTGAGTCGCATCCGGGACAGGGGACCAATACGCAGTATTTT.

The CDR3 spells CAIIRDTSYNEQFF. Written as DNA, the CDR3 is TGTGCCATCATCCGGGACACGAGCTACAATGAGCAGTTCTTC. The chain links TRBV10-3 to TRBJ2-1; possibly TRBD1 for D (6 bases). Trimming took off 7 bases at V and 3 bases at J, with 13 bases between the two ends. Germline V CDR1 and CDR2: ENHRY, SYGVKD. The CDR3 has 14 residues.